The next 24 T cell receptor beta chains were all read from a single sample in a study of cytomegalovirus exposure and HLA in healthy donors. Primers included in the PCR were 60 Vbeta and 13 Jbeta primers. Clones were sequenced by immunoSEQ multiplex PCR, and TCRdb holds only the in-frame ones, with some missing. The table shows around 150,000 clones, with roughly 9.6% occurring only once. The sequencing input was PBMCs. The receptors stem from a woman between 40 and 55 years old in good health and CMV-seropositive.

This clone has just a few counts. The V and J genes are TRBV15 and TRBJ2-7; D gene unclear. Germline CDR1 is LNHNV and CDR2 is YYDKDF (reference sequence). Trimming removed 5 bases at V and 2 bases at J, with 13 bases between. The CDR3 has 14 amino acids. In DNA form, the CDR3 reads TGTGCCACCAGCGCTTCTAGTTCCCCCTACGAGCAGTACTTC. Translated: CATSASSSPYEQYF.

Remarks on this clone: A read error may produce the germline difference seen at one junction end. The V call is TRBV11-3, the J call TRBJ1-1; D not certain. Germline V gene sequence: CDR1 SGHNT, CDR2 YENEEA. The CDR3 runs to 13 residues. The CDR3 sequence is CASSHKRNTEAFF. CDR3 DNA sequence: TGTGCTAGCAGCCATAAGCGGAACACTGAAGCTTTCTTT. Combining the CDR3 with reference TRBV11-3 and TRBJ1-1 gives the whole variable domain EAGVVQSPRYKIIEKKQPVAFWCNPISGHNTLYWYLQNLGQGPELLIRYENEEAVDDSQLPKDRFSAERLKGVDSTLKIQPAELGDSAVYLCASSHKRNTEAFFGQGTRLTVV.

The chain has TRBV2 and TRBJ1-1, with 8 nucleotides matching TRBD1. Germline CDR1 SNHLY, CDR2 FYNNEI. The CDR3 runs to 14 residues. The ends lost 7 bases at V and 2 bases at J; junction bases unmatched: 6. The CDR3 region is CASMKDRANTEAFF. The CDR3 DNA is TGTGCCAGCATGAAGGACAGGGCAAACACTGAAGCTTTCTTT.

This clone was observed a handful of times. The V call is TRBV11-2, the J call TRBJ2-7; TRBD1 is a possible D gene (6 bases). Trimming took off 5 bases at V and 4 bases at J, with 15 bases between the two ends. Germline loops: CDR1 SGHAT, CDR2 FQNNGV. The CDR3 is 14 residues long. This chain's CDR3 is CASSPGEMVYEQYF. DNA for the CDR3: TGTGCCAGCAGCCCAGGGGAAATGGTGTACGAGCAGTACTTC.

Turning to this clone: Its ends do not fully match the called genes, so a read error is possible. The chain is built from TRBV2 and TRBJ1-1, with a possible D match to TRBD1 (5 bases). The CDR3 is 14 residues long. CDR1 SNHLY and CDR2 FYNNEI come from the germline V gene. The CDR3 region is CASSDRRGNTEASF. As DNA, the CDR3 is TGTGCCAGCAGTGATCGGCGGGGGAACACTGAAGCTTCCTTT.

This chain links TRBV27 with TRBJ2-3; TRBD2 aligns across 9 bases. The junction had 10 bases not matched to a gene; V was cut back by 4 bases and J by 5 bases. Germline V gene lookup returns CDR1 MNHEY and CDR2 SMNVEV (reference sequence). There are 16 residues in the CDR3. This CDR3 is CASSSGLALFGDTQYF. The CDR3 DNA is TGTGCCAGCAGTTCGGGACTAGCTCTTTTTGGAGATACGCAGTATTTT.

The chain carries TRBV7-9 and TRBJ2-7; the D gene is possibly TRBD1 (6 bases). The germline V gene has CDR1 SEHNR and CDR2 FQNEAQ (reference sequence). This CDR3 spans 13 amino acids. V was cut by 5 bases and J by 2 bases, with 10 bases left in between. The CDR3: CASSPQGPYEQYF. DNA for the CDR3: TGTGCCAGCAGCCCGCAGGGGCCCTACGAGCAGTACTTC.

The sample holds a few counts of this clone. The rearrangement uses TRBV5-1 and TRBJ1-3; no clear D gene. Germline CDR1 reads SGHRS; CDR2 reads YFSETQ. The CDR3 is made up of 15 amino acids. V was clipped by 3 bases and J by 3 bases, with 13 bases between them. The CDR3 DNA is TGCGCCAGCAGCTCGAGTCCAGGTTATGGAAACACCATATATTTT. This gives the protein CASSSSPGYGNTIYF.

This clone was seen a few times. The CDR3 nucleotides are TGTGCCAGCAGCCAACCGGGACAGGGGATCTATGGCTACACCTTC. Translated: CASSQPGQGIYGYTF. The chain carries TRBV7-2 and TRBJ1-2; 10 nucleotides match TRBD1. The trim removed 5 bases at V and 4 bases at J, leaving 7 bases unmatched. Germline V CDR1 and CDR2: SGHTA, FQGNSA. The CDR3 is 15 amino acids.

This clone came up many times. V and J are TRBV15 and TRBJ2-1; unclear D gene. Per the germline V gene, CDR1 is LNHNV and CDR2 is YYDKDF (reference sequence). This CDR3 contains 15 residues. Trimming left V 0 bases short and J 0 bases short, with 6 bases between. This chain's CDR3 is CATSRDWSSYNEQFF. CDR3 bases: TGTGCCACCAGCAGAGATTGGAGCTCCTACAATGAGCAGTTCTTC.

The CDR3 region has the DNA TGTGCCACCTACCTGACAGGGATGGAGACTGAAGCTTTCTTT. Residues: CATYLTGMETEAFF. V usage is TRBV7-8 and J usage is TRBJ1-1; TRBD1 agrees at 7 bases. V shed 10 bases and J 5 bases; nucleotides not matched to a gene: 13. The CDR3 is made up of 14 amino acids. Germline lookup yields CDR1 SGHVS and CDR2 FQNEAQ.

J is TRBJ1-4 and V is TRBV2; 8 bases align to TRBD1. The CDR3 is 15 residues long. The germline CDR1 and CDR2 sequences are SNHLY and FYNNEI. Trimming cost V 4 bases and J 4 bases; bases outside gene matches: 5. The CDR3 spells CASSGQGLNNEKLFF. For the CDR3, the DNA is TGTGCCAGCAGTGGACAGGGGCTAAATAATGAAAAACTGTTTTTT. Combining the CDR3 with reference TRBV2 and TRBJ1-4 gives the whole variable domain EPEVTQTPSHQVTQMGQEVILRCVPISNHLYFYWYRQILGQKVEFLVSFYNNEISEKSEIFDDQFSVERPDGSNFTLKIRSTKLEDSAMYFCASSGQGLNNEKLFFGSGTQLSVL.

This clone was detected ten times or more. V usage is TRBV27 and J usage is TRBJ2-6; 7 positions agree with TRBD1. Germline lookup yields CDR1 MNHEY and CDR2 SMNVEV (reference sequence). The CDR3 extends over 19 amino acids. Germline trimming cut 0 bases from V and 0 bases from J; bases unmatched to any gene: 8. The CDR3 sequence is CASSLSPGQTLSGANVLTF. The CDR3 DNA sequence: TGTGCCAGCAGTTTATCTCCGGGACAGACCCTCTCTGGGGCCAACGTCCTGACTTTC.

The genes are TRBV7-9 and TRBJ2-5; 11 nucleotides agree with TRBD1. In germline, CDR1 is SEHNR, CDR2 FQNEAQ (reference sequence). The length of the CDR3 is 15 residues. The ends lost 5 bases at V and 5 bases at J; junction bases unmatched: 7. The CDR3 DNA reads TGTGCCAGCAGCACAACGGACAGGGGGCGGGAGACCCAGTACTTC. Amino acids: CASSTTDRGRETQYF.

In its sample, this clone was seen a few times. The CDR3 loop reads CASSLAQQYEQYF. CDR3 coding DNA: TGTGCCAGCAGCTTAGCACAGCAGTACGAGCAGTACTTC. The V gene is TRBV7-2, the J gene TRBJ2-7; D gene unclear. The V end lost 0 bases, the J end lost 4 bases, and 7 bases lay between the germline ends. Germline CDR1 SGHTA, CDR2 FQGNSA. This CDR3 has 13 amino acids.

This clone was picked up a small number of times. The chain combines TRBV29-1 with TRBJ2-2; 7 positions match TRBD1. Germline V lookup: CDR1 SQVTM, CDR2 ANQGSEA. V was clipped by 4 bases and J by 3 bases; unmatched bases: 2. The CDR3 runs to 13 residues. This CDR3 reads CSVVQGDTGELFF. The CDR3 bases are TGCAGCGTTGTTCAGGGGGACACCGGGGAGCTGTTTTTT.

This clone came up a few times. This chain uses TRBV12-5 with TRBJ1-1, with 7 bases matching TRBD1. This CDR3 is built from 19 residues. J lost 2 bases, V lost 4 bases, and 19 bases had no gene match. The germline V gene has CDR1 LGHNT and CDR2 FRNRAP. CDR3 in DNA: TGTGCTAGTGGTTCCCACCGGGACAGATCAAATAAGCCTAACACTGAAGCTTTCTTT. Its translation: CASGSHRDRSNKPNTEAFF.

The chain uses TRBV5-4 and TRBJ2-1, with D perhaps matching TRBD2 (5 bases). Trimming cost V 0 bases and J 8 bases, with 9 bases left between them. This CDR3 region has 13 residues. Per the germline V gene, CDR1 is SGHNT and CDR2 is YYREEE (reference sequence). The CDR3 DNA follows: TGTGCCAGCAGCTTGGGAGGGCGCGATGAGCAGTTCTTC. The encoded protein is CASSLGGRDEQFF.

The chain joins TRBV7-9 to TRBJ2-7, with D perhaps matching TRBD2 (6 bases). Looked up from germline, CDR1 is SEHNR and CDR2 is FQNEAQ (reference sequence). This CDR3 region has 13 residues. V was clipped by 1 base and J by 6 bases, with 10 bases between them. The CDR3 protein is CASSLGLVTEQYF. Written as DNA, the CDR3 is TGTGCCAGCAGCTTAGGACTAGTCACCGAGCAGTACTTC.

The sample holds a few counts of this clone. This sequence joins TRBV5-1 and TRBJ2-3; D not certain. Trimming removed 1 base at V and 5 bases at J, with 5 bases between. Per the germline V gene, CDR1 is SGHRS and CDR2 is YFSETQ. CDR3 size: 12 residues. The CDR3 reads CASSLTGDTQYF. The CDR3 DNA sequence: TGCGCCAGCAGCTTGACGGGAGATACGCAGTATTTT.

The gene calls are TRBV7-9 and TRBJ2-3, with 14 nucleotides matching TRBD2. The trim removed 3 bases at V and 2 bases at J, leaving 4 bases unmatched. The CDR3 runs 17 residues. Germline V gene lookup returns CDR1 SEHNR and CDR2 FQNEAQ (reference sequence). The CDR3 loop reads CASSFGTSGGHTDTQYF. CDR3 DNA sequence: TGTGCCAGCAGCTTCGGGACTAGCGGGGGCCACACAGATACGCAGTATTTT.

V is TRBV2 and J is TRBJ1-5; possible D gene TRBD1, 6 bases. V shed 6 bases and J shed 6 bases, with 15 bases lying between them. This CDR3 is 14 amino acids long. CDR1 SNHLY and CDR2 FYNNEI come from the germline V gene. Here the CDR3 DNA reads TGTGCCAGCAGGGCACAGGGAGGGGGTCAGCCCCAGCATTTT. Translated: CASRAQGGGQPQHF.

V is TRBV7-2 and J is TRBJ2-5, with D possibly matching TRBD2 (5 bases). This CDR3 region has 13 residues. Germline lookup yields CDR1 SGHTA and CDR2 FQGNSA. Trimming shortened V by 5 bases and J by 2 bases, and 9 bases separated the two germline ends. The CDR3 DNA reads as TGTGCCAGCAGCGAGAGGGTACAAGAGACCCAGTACTTC. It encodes CASSERVQETQYF.

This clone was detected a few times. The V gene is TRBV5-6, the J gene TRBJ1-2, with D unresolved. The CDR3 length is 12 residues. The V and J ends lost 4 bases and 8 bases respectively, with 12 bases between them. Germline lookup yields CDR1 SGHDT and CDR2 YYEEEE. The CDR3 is CASSPTIGGYTF. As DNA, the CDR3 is TGTGCCAGCAGCCCGACAATTGGGGGCTACACCTTC.